The clone carrying this T cell receptor (beta chain) was seen only once. Its antigen is as yet unknown. This specimen belongs to a study of siplizumab effects on memory and regulatory T cells. Study results and caveats: Siplizumab caused a significant drop in alloreactive sequences traceable to unstimulated CD4+ memory cells.

Looked up from germline, CDR1 is SGHAT and CDR2 is FQNNGV. The CDR3 consists of 14 residues. The ends lost 5 bases at V and 4 bases at J; junction bases unmatched: 3. This table comes from immunoSEQ multiplex PCR, and its TCRdb copy is limited to in-frame clones, with some not included. Among some 97,000 clones listed, approximately 94% were seen once. Material for sequencing was non-Treg CD4+ T cells sorted from blood. This clonotype originated in a human donor in good health. The rearrangement uses TRBV11-2 and TRBJ1-4; TRBD1 matches at 8 bases. The CDR3 sequence is CASSLDRVNEKLFF. As DNA, the CDR3 is TGTGCCAGCAGCCTGGACAGGGTTAATGAAAAACTGTTTTTT.